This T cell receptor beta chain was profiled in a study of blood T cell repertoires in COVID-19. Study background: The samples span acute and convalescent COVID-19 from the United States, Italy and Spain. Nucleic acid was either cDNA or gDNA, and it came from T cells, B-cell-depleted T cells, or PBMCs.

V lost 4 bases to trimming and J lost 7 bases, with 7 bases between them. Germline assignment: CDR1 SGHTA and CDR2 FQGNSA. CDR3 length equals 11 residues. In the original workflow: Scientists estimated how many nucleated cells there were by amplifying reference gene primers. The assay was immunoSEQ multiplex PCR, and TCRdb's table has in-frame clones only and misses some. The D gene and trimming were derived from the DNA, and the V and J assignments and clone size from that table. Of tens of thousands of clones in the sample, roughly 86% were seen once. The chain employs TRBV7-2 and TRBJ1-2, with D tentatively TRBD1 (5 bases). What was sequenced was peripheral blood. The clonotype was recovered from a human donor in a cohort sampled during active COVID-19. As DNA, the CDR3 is TGTGCCAGCAGCTCAGGGTTTGGCTACACCTTC. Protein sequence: CASSSGFGYTF.